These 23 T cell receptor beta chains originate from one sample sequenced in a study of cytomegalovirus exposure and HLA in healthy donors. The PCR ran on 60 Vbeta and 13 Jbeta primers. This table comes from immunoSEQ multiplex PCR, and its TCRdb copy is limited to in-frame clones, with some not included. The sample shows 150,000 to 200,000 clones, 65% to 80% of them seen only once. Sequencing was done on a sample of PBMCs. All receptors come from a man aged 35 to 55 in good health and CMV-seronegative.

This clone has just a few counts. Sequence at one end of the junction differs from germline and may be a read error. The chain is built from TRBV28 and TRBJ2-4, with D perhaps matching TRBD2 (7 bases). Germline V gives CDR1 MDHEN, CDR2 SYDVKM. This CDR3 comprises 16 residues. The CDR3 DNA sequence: TGTGCCAGCAGTCCGTCATCGGCGGGGGCCGGGAACAGTCAGTACTTC. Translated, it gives CASSPSSAGAGNSQYF.

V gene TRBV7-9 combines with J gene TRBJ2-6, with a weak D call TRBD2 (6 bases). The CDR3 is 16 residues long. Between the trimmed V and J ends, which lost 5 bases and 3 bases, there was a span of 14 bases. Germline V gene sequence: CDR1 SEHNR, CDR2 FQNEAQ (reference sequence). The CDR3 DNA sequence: TGTGCCAGCAGCGTCCCCGGCGGGATTGGGGCCAACGTCCTGACTTTC. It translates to CASSVPGGIGANVLTF.

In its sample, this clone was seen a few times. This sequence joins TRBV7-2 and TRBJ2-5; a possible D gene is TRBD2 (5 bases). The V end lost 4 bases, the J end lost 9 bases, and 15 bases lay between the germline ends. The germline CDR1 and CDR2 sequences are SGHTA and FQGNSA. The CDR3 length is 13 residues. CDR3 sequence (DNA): TGTGCCAGCAGCTCACGCGGCATGGAGGCCCAGTACTTC. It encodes CASSSRGMEAQYF. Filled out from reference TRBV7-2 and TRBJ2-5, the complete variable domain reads GAGVSQSPSNKVTEKGKDVELRCDPISGHTALYWYRQSLGQGLEFLIYFQGNSAPDKSGLPSDRFSAERTGGSVSTLTIQRTQQEDSAVYLCASSSRGMEAQYFGPGTRLLVL.

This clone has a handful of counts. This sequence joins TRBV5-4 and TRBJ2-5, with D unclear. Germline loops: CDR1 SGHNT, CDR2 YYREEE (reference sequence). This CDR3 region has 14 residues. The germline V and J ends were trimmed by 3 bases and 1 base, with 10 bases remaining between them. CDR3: CASSSKAGQETQYF. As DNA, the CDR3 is TGTGCCAGCAGCTCCAAGGCAGGCCAAGAGACCCAGTACTTC.

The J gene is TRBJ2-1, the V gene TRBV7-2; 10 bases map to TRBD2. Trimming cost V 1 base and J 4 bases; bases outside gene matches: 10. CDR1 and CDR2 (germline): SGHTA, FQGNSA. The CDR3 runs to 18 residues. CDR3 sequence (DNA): TGTGCCAGCAGCTTAGGACGACTAGCGGGCCGACTATACAATGAGCAGTTCTTC. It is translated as CASSLGRLAGRLYNEQFF.

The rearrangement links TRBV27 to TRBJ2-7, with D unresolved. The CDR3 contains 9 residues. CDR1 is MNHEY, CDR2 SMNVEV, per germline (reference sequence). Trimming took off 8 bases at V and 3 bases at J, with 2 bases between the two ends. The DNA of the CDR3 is TGTGCCAGCCTCTACGAGCAGTACTTC. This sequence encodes CASLYEQYF.

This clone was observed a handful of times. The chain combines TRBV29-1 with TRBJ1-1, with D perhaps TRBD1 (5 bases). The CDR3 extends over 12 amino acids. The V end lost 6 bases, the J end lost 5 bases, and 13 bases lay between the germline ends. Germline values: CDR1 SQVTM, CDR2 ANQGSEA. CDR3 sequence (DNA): TGCAGCGTGGGGGGGGGAGGGACTGAAGCTTTCTTT. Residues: CSVGGGGTEAFF. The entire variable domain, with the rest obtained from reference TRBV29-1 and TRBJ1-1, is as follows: SAVISQKPSRDICQRGTSLTIQCQVDSQVTMMFWYRQQPGQSLTLIATANQGSEATYESGFVIDKFPISRPNLTFSTLTVSNMSPEDSSIYLCSVGGGGTEAFFGQGTRLTVV.

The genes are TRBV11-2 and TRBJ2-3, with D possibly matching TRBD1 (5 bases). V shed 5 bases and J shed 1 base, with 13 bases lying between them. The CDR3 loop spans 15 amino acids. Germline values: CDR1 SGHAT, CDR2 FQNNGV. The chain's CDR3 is CASSGWGSGTDTQYF. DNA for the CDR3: TGTGCCAGCAGCGGGTGGGGCAGCGGCACAGATACGCAGTATTTT.

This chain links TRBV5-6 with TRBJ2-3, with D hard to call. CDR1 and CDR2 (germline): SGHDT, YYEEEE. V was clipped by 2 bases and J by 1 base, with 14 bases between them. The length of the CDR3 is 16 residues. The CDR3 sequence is CASSFPGLSGTDTQYF. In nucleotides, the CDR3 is TGTGCCAGCAGCTTTCCAGGCCTCAGTGGCACAGATACGCAGTATTTT.

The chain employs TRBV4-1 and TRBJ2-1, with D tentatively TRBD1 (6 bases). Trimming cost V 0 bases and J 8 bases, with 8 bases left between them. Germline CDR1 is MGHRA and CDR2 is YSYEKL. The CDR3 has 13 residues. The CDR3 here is CASSQEWGHEQFF. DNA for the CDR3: TGCGCCAGCAGCCAAGAATGGGGGCATGAGCAGTTCTTC.

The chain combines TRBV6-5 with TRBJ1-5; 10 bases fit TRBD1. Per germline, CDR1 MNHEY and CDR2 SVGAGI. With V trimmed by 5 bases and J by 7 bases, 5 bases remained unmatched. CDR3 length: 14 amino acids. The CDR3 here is CASSRDRGGQPQHF. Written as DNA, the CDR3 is TGTGCCAGCAGTAGGGACAGGGGTGGACAGCCCCAGCATTTT.

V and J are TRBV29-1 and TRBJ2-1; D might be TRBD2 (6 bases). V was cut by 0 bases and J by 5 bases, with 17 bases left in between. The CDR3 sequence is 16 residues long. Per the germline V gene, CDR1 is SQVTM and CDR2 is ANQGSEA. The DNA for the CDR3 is TGCAGCGTTGAAGAAGGGGCTAGCGCGAGGAACAATGAGCAGTTCTTC. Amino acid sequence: CSVEEGASARNNEQFF.

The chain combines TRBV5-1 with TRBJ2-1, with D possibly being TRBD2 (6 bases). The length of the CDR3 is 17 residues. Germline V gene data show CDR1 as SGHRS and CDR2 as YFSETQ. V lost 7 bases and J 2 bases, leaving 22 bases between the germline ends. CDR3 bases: TGCGCCAGCCGAGGACGACTTAGCGGACGAACCTACAATGAGCAGTTCTTC. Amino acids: CASRGRLSGRTYNEQFF.

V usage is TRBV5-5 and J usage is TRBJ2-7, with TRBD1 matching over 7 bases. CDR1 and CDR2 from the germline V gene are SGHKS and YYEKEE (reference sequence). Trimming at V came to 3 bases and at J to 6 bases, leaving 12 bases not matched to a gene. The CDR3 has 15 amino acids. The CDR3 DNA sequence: TGTGCCAGCAGCTCCGCCCGGGCACAGGGGTCCGAGCAGTACTTC. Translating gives CASSSARAQGSEQYF.

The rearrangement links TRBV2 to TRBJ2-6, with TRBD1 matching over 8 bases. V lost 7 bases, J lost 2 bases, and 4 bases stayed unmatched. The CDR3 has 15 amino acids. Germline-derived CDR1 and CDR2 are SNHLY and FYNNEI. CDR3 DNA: TGTGCCAGCACCCTGACAGGGGCTGGGGCCAACGTCCTGACTTTC. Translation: CASTLTGAGANVLTF. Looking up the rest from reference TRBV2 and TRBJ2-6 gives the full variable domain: EPEVTQTPSHQVTQMGQEVILRCVPISNHLYFYWYRQILGQKVEFLVSFYNNEISEKSEIFDDQFSVERPDGSNFTLKIRSTKLEDSAMYFCASTLTGAGANVLTFGAGSRLTVL.

The CDR3 loop reads CASSPYREGQPQHF. In nucleotides, the CDR3 is TGTGCCAGCAGCCCGTACAGGGAAGGGCAGCCCCAGCATTTT. The chain uses TRBV7-9 and TRBJ1-5; perhaps TRBD1 as D (6 bases). This CDR3 region has 14 residues. Germline-derived CDR1 and CDR2 are SEHNR and FQNEAQ (reference sequence). V was trimmed by 5 bases and J by 7 bases, leaving 15 bases between them.

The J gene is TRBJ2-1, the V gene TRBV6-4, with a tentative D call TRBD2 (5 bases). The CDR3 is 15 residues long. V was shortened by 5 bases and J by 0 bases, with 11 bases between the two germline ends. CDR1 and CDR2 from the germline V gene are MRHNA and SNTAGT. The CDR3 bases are TGTGCCAGCAGTAGCGGTATTAGCTCCTACAATGAGCAGTTCTTC. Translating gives CASSSGISSYNEQFF.

The CDR3 DNA follows: TGTGCCAGCAGACTGAGGGGGCTCGGGGCCAACGTCCTGACTTTC. Its translation is CASRLRGLGANVLTF. V is TRBV4-2 and J is TRBJ2-6; TRBD1 agrees at 7 bases. V shed 6 bases, J shed 4 bases, and the junction held 6 bases outside the gene matches. Germline V gene lookup returns CDR1 LGHNA and CDR2 YNFKEQ. The CDR3 length is 15 residues.

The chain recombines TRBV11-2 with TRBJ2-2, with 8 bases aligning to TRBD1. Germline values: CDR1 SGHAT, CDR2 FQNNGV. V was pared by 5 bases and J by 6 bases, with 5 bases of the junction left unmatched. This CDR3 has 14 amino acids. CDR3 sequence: CASSGQGFAGELFF. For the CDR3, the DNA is TGTGCCAGCAGCGGACAGGGTTTCGCCGGGGAGCTGTTTTTT.

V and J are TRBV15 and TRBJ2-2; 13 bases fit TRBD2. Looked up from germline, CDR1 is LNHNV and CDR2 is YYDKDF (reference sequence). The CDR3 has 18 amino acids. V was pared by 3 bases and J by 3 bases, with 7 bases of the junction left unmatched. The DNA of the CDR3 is TGTGCCACCAGCAGGCCGGGACTAGCGGGAAAGGACACCGGGGAGCTGTTTTTT. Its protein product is CATSRPGLAGKDTGELFF. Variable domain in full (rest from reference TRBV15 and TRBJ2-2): DAMVIQNPRYQVTQFGKPVTLSCSQTLNHNVMYWYQQKSSQAPKLLFHYYDKDFNNEADTPDNFQSRRPNTSFCFLDIRSPGLGDTAMYLCATSRPGLAGKDTGELFFGEGSRLTVL.

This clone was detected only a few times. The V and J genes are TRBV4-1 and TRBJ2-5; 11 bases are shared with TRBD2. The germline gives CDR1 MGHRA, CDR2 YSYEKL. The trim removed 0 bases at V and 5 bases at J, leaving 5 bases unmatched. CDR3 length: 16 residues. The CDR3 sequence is CASSQELAGDLETQYF. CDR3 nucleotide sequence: TGCGCCAGCAGCCAAGAACTAGCGGGAGATCTGGAGACCCAGTACTTC.

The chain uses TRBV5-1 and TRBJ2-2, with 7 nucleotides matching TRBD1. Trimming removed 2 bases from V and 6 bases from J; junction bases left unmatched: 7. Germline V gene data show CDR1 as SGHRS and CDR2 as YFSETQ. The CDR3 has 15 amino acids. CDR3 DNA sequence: TGCGCCAGCAGCTTAGTTAACCAGGGGGCCGGGGAGCTGTTTTTT. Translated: CASSLVNQGAGELFF. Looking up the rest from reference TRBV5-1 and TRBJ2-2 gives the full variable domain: KAGVTQTPRYLIKTRGQQVTLSCSPISGHRSVSWYQQTPGQGLQFLFEYFSETQRNKGNFPGRFSGRQFSNSRSEMNVSTLELGDSALYLCASSLVNQGAGELFFGEGSRLTVL.

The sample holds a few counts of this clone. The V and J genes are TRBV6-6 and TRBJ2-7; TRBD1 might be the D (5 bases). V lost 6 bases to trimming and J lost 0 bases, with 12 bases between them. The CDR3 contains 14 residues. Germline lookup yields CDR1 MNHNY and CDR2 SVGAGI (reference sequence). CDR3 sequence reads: CASRTRDLSYEQYF. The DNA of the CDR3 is TGTGCCAGCAGAACCAGGGATCTCTCCTACGAGCAGTACTTC.